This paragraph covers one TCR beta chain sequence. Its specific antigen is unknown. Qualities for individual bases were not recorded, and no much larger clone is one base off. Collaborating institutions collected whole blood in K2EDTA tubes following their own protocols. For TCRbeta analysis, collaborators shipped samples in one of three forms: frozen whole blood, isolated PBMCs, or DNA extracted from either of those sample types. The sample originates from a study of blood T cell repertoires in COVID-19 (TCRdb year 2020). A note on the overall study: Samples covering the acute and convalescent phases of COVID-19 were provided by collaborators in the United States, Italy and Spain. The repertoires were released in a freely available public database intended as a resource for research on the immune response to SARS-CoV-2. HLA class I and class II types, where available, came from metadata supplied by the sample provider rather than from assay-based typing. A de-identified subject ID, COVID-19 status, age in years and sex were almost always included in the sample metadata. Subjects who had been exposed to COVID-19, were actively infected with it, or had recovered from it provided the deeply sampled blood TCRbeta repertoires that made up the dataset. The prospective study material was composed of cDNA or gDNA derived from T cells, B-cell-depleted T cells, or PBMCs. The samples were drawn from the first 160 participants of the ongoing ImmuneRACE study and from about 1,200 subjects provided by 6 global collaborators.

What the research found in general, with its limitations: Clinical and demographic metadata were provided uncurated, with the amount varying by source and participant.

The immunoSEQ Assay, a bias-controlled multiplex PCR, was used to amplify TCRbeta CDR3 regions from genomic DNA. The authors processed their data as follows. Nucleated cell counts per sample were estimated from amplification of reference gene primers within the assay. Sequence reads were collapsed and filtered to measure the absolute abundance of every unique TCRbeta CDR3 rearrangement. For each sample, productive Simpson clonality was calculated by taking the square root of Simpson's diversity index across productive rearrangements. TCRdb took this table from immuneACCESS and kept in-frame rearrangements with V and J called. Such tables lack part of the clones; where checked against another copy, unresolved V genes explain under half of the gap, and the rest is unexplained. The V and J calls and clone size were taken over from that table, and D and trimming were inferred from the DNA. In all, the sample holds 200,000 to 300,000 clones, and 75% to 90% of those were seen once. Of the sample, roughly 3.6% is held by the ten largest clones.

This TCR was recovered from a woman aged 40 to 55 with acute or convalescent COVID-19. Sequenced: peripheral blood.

The CDR3 has the sequence CASSRRDRESTEAFF. Here is the DNA: TGTGCCAGCAGTAGACGGGACAGAGAGAGCACTGAAGCTTTCTTT. The sequence links TRBV27 to TRBJ1-1, and 7 junctional nucleotides match TRBD1. Compared with germline, V lacks 5 bases and J lacks 4 bases; bases without a gene match: 10. CDR1 and CDR2 were assigned from the germline V gene (reference sequence) as MNHEY and SMNVEV. Counted from cysteine to phenylalanine, this CDR3 has 15 amino acids. Only the CDR3 portion is preserved as DNA: 45 bases, with reading frame beginning at the first base.